These 9 T cell receptor beta chains were sequenced from one sample in a study of shared clonotypes between healthy human individuals. This table comes from immunoSEQ multiplex PCR, and its TCRdb copy is limited to in-frame clones, with some not included. This table has around 2.5 million clones, 93% appearing once. Sequences were obtained from naive CD4+ T cells from PBMCs. Described subset: CD45RA+ positively selected. These receptor sequences come from a man aged 18 to 30 in good health. Some clones in this sample may be carry-over from other donors' samples.

V usage is TRBV6-5 and J usage is TRBJ2-1; TRBD1 matches 9 bases. Germline trimming cut 5 bases from V and 4 bases from J; bases unmatched to any gene: 6. The germline gives CDR1 MNHEY, CDR2 SVGAGI. The CDR3 runs 15 residues. The CDR3 DNA is TGTGCCAGCAGTCCCTCGACAGGGGGGTACAATGAGCAGTTCTTC. Encoded protein: CASSPSTGGYNEQFF.

The chain couples TRBV5-1 to TRBJ2-1; no definite D call. From germline, CDR1 is SGHRS and CDR2 YFSETQ. Between the trimmed V and J ends, which lost 2 bases and 0 bases, there was a span of 12 bases. The CDR3 contains 16 residues. The CDR3 DNA reads TGCGCCAGCAGCTTAACGACACTGACCTCCTACAATGAGCAGTTCTTC. It yields the protein CASSLTTLTSYNEQFF.

This clone was recorded once. The chain employs TRBV11-2 and TRBJ2-5; D is uncertain. Germline CDR1 is SGHAT and CDR2 is FQNNGV. Trimming pared 2 bases from V and 3 bases from J, leaving 10 bases between. This CDR3 is built from 14 residues. CDR3 protein: CASSLRRSEETQYF. CDR3 nucleotides: TGTGCCAGCAGCTTAAGGCGCTCAGAAGAGACCCAGTACTTC.

This clone was observed once. This rearrangement joins TRBV7-8 to TRBJ2-6; no reliable D call. The V end was cut by 4 bases, the J end by 5 bases, with 18 bases between. This CDR3 has 17 residues. CDR1 and CDR2 from the germline V gene are SGHVS and FQNEAQ. The CDR3 spells CASSCADPQSRANVLTF. The CDR3 DNA sequence: TGTGCCAGCAGCTGCGCCGACCCACAAAGTCGGGCCAACGTCCTGACTTTC.

The V call is TRBV27, the J call TRBJ2-7, with 10 bases fitting TRBD2. This CDR3 has 14 amino acids. Per the germline V gene, CDR1 is MNHEY and CDR2 is SMNVEV (reference sequence). Losses at the gene ends were 6 bases for V and 2 bases for J; bases not matched to a gene: 4. CDR3 sequence reads: CASSTSGTAYEQYF. CDR3 sequence (DNA): TGTGCCAGCAGCACTAGCGGGACCGCCTACGAGCAGTACTTC.

The CDR3 DNA follows: TGTGCCAGCAGTAATACAGGGAATTTTCAGTACTTC. Protein product: CASSNTGNFQYF. The chain couples TRBV6-5 to TRBJ2-5; perhaps TRBD1 as D (6 bases). Germline CDR1 MNHEY, CDR2 SVGAGI. Between the trimmed V and J ends, which lost 5 bases and 11 bases, there was a span of 15 bases. The CDR3 loop spans 12 amino acids.

The chain uses TRBV7-2 and TRBJ1-1; TRBD1 matches 7 bases. Germline loops: CDR1 SGHTA, CDR2 FQGNSA. With V trimmed by 2 bases and J by 7 bases, 4 bases remained unmatched. This CDR3 region has 13 residues. CDR3 nucleotide sequence: TGTGCCAGCAGCTTAAGCAGGGGGGGTGAAGCTTTCTTT. This translates into CASSLSRGGEAFF.

The chain recombines TRBV7-7 with TRBJ2-2; D remains ambiguous. CDR1 SSHAT and CDR2 FNYEAQ come from the germline V gene (reference sequence). This CDR3 comprises 14 residues. The germline V and J ends were trimmed by 3 bases and 2 bases, with 7 bases remaining between them. CDR3 DNA: TGTGCCAGCAGCTTTAACTTAAACACCGGGGAGCTGTTTTTT. Protein sequence: CASSFNLNTGELFF.

This chain joins TRBV2 and TRBJ1-3; possible D gene TRBD1, 6 bases. The CDR3 is 15 residues long. Germline loops: CDR1 SNHLY, CDR2 FYNNEI. The ends were cut back, 6 bases at V and 0 bases at J, with 12 bases in the middle. The CDR3 DNA is TGTGCCAGCAGACACAGGGATCCCTCTGGAAACACCATATATTTT. It yields the protein CASRHRDPSGNTIYF.